Shown below are 2 T cell receptor beta chains from a single sample sequenced in a study of STAT5B mutations in CD4+ large granular lymphocyte leukemia. Clones were read by immunoSEQ multiplex PCR, and TCRdb kept only the in-frame ones, dropping some. This sample has about 29,000 clones, with around four fifths found just once. The specimen sequenced was CD4+ T cells from blood buffy coats. The receptor source for this set is a human donor in good health.

This clone came up a few times. V is TRBV4-3 and J is TRBJ1-1; no clear D. In germline, CDR1 is LGHNA, CDR2 YSLEER. The CDR3 length is 14 residues. V was shortened by 2 bases and J by 1 base, with 8 bases between the two germline ends. The CDR3 DNA follows: TGCGCCAGCAGCCAACTGGGGAGGAACACTGAAGCTTTCTTT. Amino acid sequence: CASSQLGRNTEAFF.

J is TRBJ1-1 and V is TRBV7-7; a weak D match, TRBD1 (5 bases). Trimming stripped 5 bases from V and 1 base from J, with 17 bases between. CDR3 length: 16 amino acids. Germline V gives CDR1 SSHAT, CDR2 FNYEAQ (reference sequence). CDR3: CASSPFGAAPNTEAFF. CDR3 nucleotide sequence: TGTGCCAGCAGCCCCTTCGGGGCAGCGCCGAACACTGAAGCTTTCTTT. The whole variable domain, remainder taken from reference TRBV7-7 and TRBJ1-1, is GAGVSQSPRYKVTKRGQDVTLRCDPISSHATLYWYQQALGQGPEFLTYFNYEAQPDKSGLPSDRFSAERPEGSISTLTIQRTEQRDSAMYRCASSPFGAAPNTEAFFGQGTRLTVV.